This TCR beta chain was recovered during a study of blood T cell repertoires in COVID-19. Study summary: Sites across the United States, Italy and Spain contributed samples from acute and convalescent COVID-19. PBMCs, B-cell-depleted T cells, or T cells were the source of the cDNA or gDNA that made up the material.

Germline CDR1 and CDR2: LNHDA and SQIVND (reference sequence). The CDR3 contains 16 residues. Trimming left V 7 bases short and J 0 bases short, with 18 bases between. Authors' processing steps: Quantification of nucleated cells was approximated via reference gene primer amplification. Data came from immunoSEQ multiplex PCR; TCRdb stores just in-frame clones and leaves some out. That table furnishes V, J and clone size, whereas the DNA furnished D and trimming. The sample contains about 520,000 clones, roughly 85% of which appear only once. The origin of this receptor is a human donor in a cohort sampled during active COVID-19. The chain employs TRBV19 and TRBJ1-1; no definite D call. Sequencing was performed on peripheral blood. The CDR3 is CASKKAGVNMNTEAFF. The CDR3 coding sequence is TGTGCCAGTAAGAAGGCGGGTGTCAACATGAACACTGAAGCTTTCTTT.